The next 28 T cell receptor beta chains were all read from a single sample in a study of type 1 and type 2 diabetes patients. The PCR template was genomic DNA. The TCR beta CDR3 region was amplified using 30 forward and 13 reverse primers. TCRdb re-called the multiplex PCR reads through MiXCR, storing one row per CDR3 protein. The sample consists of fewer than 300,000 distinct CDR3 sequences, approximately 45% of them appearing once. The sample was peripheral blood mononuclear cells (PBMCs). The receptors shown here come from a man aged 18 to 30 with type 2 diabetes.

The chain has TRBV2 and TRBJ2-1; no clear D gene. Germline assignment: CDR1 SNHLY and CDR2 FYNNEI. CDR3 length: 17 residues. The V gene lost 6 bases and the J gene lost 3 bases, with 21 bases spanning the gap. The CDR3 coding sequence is TGTGCCAGCAGAGGTTCACGAACCCATTCACGCTACAATGAGCAGTTCTTC. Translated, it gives CASRGSRTHSRYNEQFF.

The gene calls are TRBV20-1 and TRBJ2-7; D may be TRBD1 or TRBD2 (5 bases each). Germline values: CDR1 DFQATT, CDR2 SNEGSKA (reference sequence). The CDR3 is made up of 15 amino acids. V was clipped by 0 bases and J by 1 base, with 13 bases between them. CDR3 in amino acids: CSARDRDGYSYEQYF. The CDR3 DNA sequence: TGCAGTGCTAGAGATCGGGACGGATATTCCTACGAGCAGTACTTC.

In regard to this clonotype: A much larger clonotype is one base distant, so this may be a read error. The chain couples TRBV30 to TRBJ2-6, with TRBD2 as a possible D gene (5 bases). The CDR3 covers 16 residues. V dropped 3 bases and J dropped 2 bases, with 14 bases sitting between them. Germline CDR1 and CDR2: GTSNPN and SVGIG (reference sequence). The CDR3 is CAWRSAIGTGANVLTF. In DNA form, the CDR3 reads TGTGCCTGGAGATCCGCCATCGGGACTGGGGCCAACGTCCTGACTTTC.

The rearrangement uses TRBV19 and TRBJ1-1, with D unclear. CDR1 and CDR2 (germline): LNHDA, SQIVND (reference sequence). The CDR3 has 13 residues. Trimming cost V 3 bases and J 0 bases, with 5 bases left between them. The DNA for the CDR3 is TGTGCCAGTAGTATTAATTTGAACACTGAAGCTTTCTTT. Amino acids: CASSINLNTEAFF.

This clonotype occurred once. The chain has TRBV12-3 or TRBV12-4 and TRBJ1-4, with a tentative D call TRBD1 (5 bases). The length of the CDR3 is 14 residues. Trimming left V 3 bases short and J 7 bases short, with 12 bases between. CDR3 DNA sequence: TGTGCCAGCAGTTTTCGGCAGGGTGGTGAAAAACTGTTTTTT. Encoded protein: CASSFRQGGEKLFF.

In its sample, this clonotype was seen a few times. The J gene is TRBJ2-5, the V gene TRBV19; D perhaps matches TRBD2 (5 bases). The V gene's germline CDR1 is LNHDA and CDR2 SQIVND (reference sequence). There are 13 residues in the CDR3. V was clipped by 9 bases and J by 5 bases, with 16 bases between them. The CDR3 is CASTGNGRETQYF. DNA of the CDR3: TGTGCCAGCACGGGGAACGGCCGGGAGACCCAGTACTTC.

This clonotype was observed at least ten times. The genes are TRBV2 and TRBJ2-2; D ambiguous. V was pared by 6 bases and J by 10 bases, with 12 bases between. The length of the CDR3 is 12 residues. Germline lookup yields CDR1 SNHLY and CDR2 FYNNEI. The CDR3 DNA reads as TGTGCCAGCAGGGACCAAGAGGAGGAGCTGTTTTTT. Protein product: CASRDQEEELFF.

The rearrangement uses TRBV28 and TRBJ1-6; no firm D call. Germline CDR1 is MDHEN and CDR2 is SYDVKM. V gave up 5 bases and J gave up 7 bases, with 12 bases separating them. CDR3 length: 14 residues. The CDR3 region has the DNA TGTGCCAGCAGTGAGGTCCCGTTGAATTCACCCCTCCACTTT. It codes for CASSEVPLNSPLHF.

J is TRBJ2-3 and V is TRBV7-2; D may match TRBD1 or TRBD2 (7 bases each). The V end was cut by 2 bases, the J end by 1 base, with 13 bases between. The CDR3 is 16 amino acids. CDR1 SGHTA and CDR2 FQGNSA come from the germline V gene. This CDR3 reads CASSLSAGGGTDTQYF. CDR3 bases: TGTGCCAGCAGCTTATCGGCAGGGGGGGGCACAGATACGCAGTATTTT.

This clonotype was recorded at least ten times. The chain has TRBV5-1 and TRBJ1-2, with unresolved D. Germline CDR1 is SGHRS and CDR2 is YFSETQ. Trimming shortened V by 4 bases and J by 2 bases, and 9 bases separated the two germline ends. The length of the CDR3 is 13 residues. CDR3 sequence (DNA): TGCGCCAGCAGCACGCAAGACAACTATGGCTACACCTTC. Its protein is CASSTQDNYGYTF.

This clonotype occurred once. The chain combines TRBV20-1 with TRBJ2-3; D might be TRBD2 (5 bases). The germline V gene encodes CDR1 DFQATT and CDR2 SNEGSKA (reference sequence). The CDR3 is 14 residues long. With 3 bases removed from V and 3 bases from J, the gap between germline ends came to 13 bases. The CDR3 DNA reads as TGCAGTGCTAGGTTCGGGATTACTACAGATACGCAGTATTTT. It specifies CSARFGITTDTQYF.

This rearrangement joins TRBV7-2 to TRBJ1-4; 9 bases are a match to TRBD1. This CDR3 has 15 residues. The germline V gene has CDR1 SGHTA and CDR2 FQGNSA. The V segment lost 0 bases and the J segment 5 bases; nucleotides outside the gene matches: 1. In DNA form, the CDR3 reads TGTGCCAGCAGCTTAGCTGGACAGGGGAATGAAAAACTGTTTTTT. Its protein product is CASSLAGQGNEKLFF.

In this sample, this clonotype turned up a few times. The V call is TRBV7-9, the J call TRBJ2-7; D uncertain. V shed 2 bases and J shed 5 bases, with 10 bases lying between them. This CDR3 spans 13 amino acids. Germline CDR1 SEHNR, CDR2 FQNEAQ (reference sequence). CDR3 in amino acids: CASSLYASHEQYF. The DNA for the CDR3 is TGTGCCAGCAGCTTATATGCCAGCCACGAGCAGTACTTC. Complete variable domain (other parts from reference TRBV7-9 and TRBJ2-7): DTGVSQNPRHKITKRGQNVTFRCDPISEHNRLYWYRQTLGQGPEFLTYFQNEAQLEKSRLLSDRFSAERPKGSFSTLEIQRTEQGDSAMYLCASSLYASHEQYFGPGTRLTVT.

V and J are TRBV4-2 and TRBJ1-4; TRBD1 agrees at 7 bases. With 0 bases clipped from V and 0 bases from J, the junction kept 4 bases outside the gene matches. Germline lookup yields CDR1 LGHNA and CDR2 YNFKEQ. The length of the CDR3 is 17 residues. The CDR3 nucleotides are TGTGCCAGCAGCCAAGAGAAAGGGACAGCAACTAATGAAAAACTGTTTTTT. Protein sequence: CASSQEKGTATNEKLFF.

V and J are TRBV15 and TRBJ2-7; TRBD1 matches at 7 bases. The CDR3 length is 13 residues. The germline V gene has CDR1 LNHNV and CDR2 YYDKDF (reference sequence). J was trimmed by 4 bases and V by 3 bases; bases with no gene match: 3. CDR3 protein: CATSRTGRYEQYF. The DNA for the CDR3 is TGTGCCACCAGCAGGACAGGGCGGTACGAGCAGTACTTC.

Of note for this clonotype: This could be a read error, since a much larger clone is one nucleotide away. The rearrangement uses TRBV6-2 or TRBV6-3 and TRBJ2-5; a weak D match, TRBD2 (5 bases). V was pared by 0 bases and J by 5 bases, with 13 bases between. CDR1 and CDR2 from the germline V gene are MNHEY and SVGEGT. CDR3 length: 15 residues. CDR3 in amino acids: CASSYSSSRSETQYF. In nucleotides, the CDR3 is TGTGCCAGCAGTTACTCGTCTAGCAGGAGTGAGACCCAGTACTTC.

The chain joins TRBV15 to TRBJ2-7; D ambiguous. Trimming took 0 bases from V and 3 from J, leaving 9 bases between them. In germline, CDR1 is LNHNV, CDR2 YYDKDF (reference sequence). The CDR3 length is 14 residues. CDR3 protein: CATSREVSLYEQYF. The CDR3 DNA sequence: TGTGCCACCAGCAGAGAAGTAAGTCTCTACGAGCAGTACTTC.

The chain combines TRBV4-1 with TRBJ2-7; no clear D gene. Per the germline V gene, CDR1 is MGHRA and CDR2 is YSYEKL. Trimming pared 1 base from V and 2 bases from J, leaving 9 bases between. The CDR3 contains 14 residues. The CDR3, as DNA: TGCGCCAGCAGCCAAGGGACCCTTACCTACGAGCAGTACTTC. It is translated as CASSQGTLTYEQYF.

Here the CDR3 reads CAWSGAANSPLHF. In DNA form, the CDR3 reads TGTGCCTGGAGTGGAGCGGCCAATTCACCCCTCCACTTT. The gene calls are TRBV30 and TRBJ1-6; no firm D call. In germline, CDR1 is GTSNPN, CDR2 SVGIG (reference sequence). This CDR3 contains 13 residues. Trimming left V 1 base short and J 7 bases short, with 8 bases between.

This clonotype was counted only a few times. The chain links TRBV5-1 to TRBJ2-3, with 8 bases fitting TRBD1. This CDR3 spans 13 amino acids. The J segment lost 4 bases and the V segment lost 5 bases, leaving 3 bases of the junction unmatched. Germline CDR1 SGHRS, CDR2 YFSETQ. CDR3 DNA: TGCGCCAGCAGGCAGGGGGCGGCAGATACGCAGTATTTT. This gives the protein CASRQGAADTQYF.

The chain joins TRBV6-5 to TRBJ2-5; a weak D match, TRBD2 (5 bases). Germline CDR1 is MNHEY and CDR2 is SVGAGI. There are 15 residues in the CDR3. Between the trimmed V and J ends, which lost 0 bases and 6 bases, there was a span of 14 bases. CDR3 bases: TGTGCCAGCAGTTACTCGTCAGCTCCGGGAAAGACCCAGTACTTC. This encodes CASSYSSAPGKTQYF.

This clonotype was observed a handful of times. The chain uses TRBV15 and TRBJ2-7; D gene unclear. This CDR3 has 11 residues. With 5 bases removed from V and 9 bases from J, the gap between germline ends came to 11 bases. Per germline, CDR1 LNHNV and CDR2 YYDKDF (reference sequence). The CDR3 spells CATSRLDRQYF. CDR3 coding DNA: TGTGCCACCAGCCGGTTGGATAGGCAGTACTTC.

CDR3 DNA sequence: TGCAGTGCTAGAGAGGGAGGGAACTACGAGCAGTACTTC. Amino acids: CSAREGGNYEQYF. The rearrangement uses TRBV20-1 and TRBJ2-7; 7 bases align to TRBD2. The CDR3 sequence is 13 residues long. Germline assignment: CDR1 DFQATT and CDR2 SNEGSKA (reference sequence). The V and J ends lost 0 bases and 3 bases, in that order; junction bases with no gene match: 2.

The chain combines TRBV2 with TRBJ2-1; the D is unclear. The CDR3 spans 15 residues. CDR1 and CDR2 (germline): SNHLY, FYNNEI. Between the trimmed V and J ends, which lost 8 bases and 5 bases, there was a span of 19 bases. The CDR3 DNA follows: TGTGCCAGCTCAACTCCCGAACGAGGAGACAATGAGCAGTTCTTC. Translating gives CASSTPERGDNEQFF.

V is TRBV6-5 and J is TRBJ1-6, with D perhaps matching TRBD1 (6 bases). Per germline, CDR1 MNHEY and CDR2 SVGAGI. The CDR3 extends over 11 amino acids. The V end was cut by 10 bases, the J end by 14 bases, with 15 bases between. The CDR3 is CATQGPTTLHF. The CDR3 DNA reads TGTGCCACCCAGGGGCCAACCACCCTCCACTTT.

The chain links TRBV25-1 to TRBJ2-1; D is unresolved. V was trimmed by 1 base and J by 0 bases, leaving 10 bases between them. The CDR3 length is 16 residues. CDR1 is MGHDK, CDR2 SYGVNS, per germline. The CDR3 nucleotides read TGTGCCAGCAGTGAATCCGAGTTGAGCTCCTACAATGAGCAGTTCTTC. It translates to CASSESELSSYNEQFF.

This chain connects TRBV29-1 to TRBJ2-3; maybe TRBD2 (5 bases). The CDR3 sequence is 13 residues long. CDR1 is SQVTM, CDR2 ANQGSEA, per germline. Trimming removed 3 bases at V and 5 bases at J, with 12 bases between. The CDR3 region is CSVETNGRDTQYF. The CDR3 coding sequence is TGCAGCGTTGAGACTAACGGTAGAGATACGCAGTATTTT.

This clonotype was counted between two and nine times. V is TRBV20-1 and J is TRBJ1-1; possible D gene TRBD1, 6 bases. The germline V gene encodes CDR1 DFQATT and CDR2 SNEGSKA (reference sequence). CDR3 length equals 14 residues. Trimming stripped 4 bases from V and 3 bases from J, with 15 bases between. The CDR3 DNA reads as TGCAGTGCTACCCCTACAGGGTTTGACACTGAAGCTTTCTTT. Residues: CSATPTGFDTEAFF.